One and the same sample provided the 21 T cell receptor beta chains below, sequenced in a study of cytomegalovirus exposure and HLA in healthy donors. The PCR employed 60 Vbeta primers together with 13 Jbeta primers. Clones were sequenced by immunoSEQ multiplex PCR, and TCRdb holds only the in-frame ones, with some missing. The sample records 110,000 or so clones, approximately 80% being singletons. Sequencing used PBMCs. The receptors originated from a woman aged 18-29 years in good health and CMV-seronegative.

The chain combines TRBV25-1 with TRBJ2-3; TRBD2 is a possible D gene (6 bases). The CDR3 consists of 15 residues. Germline CDR1 reads MGHDK; CDR2 reads SYGVNS. The V and J ends lost 3 bases and 2 bases respectively, with 12 bases between them. The CDR3 reads CASSEYRDFTDTQYF. The CDR3, as DNA: TGTGCCAGCAGTGAGTACCGGGACTTCACAGATACGCAGTATTTT.

The chain is built from TRBV10-3 and TRBJ2-5, with 14 positions matching TRBD2. The length of the CDR3 is 14 residues. The V segment lost 7 bases and the J segment 7 bases; nucleotides outside the gene matches: 5. CDR1 and CDR2 (germline): ENHRY, SYGVKD. CDR3 loop: CAIMETSGRGTQYF. As DNA, the CDR3 is TGTGCCATCATGGAGACTAGCGGGAGGGGGACCCAGTACTTC.

In the case of this clone: Other DNA sequences in the same sample also yield this CDR3. In DNA form, the CDR3 reads TGTGCCAGCAGCGGACAGGGACGCAATCAGCCCCAGCATTTT. Protein: CASSGQGRNQPQHF. The chain links TRBV2 to TRBJ1-5; 8 bases line up with TRBD1. CDR1 is SNHLY, CDR2 FYNNEI, per germline. The length of the CDR3 is 14 residues. After removal of 6 bases from V and 2 bases from J, the junction contained 3 bases not matched to a gene.

CDR3 protein: CASSFSGSVGEQFF. CDR3 nucleotide sequence: TGTGCCAGCAGCTTTAGCGGGTCGGTGGGCGAGCAGTTCTTC. The rearrangement uses TRBV11-3 and TRBJ2-1; 7 bases line up with TRBD2. The V and J ends lost 3 bases and 10 bases, in that order; junction bases with no gene match: 9. This CDR3 is 14 amino acids long. CDR1 SGHNT and CDR2 YENEEA come from the germline V gene. Full variable domain (remainder filled in from reference TRBV11-3 and TRBJ2-1): EAGVVQSPRYKIIEKKQPVAFWCNPISGHNTLYWYLQNLGQGPELLIRYENEEAVDDSQLPKDRFSAERLKGVDSTLKIQPAELGDSAVYLCASSFSGSVGEQFFGPGTRLTVL.

The genes are TRBV18 and TRBJ2-3, with 12 bases matching TRBD2. This CDR3 is 18 amino acids long. V was pared by 5 bases and J by 8 bases, with 17 bases of the junction left unmatched. Per germline, CDR1 KGHSH and CDR2 LQKENI. The CDR3 region is CASSALPSSSGGAATQYF. The CDR3 DNA follows: TGTGCCAGCTCAGCGCTTCCAAGTTCTAGCGGGGGGGCGGCTACGCAGTATTTT.

V and J are TRBV18 and TRBJ1-4; D gene uncertain. The CDR3 spans 16 residues. Germline V CDR1 and CDR2: KGHSH, LQKENI. Trimming stripped 2 bases from V and 0 bases from J, with 10 bases between. CDR3 in DNA: TGTGCCAGCTCACCAGGCAGGTCGTCAACTAATGAAAAACTGTTTTTT. Translating it yields CASSPGRSSTNEKLFF.

This chain connects TRBV5-5 to TRBJ1-2, with 7 bases matching TRBD1. The CDR3 extends over 12 amino acids. Germline values: CDR1 SGHKS, CDR2 YYEKEE (reference sequence). The V segment lost 1 base and the J segment 9 bases; nucleotides outside the gene matches: 3. The CDR3 DNA follows: TGTGCCAGCAGCTTGACAGGGGATCGCTACACCTTC. Protein product: CASSLTGDRYTF.

The CDR3 sequence is CASSIQVGYGYTF. Here the CDR3 DNA reads TGTGCCAGCAGCATCCAGGTGGGCTATGGCTACACCTTC. This sequence joins TRBV7-6 and TRBJ1-2; D remains ambiguous. Germline CDR1 reads SGHVS; CDR2 reads FNYEAQ. CDR3 length: 13 amino acids. Trimming took 5 bases from V and 4 from J, leaving 11 bases between them.

The chain is built from TRBV5-6 and TRBJ1-5, with D possibly matching TRBD1 (6 bases). Per the germline V gene, CDR1 is SGHDT and CDR2 is YYEEEE. The CDR3 has 15 residues. Trimming removed 0 bases from V and 6 bases from J, with 13 bases in between. The CDR3 protein is CASSLAGAGAQPQHF. In DNA form, the CDR3 reads TGTGCCAGCAGCTTGGCCGGGGCAGGGGCTCAGCCCCAGCATTTT. Based on the CDR3 plus reference TRBV5-6 and TRBJ1-5, the full variable domain is DAGVTQSPTHLIKTRGQQVTLRCSPKSGHDTVSWYQQALGQGPQFIFQYYEEEERQRGNFPDRFSGHQFPNYSSELNVNALLLGDSALYLCASSLAGAGAQPQHFGDGTRLSIL.

CDR3 DNA: TGTGCCAGCAGACCCGGGACAGGGCGTGAAAAACTGTTTTTT. Translated, it gives CASRPGTGREKLFF. The rearrangement uses TRBV6-6 and TRBJ1-4; TRBD1 matches 9 bases. In germline, CDR1 is MNHNY, CDR2 SVGAGI (reference sequence). This CDR3 is built from 14 residues. V shed 6 bases, J shed 7 bases, and the junction held 6 bases outside the gene matches.

CDR3 coding DNA: TGTGCCTGGAGTGTTCGTCTAGCGGGGGCGACAGATACGCAGTATTTT. It translates to CAWSVRLAGATDTQYF. This rearrangement joins TRBV30 to TRBJ2-3; 10 positions agree with TRBD2. The CDR3 loop spans 16 amino acids. V gave up 0 bases and J gave up 3 bases; unmatched junction bases: 6. Germline-derived CDR1 and CDR2 are GTSNPN and SVGIG (reference sequence).

This clone has only one observation. This sequence joins TRBV4-3 and TRBJ1-2, with a tentative D call TRBD1 (5 bases). The CDR3 has 15 amino acids. V dropped 8 bases and J dropped 1 base, with 17 bases sitting between them. Germline-derived CDR1 and CDR2 are LGHNA and YSLEER. The CDR3 is CASQDSRGGNYGYTF. For the CDR3, the DNA is TGCGCCAGCCAAGACTCAAGGGGAGGTAACTATGGCTACACCTTC.

The chain links TRBV5-4 to TRBJ2-1; tentatively, D is TRBD2 (6 bases). The CDR3 spans 16 residues. From germline, CDR1 is SGHNT and CDR2 YYREEE (reference sequence). V lost 0 bases and J lost 9, with 19 bases in between. CDR3 nucleotides: TGTGCCAGCAGCTTGGGAAGTGGTAGGGCGCGGGGTGAGCAGTTCTTC. The encoded protein is CASSLGSGRARGEQFF.

The rearrangement links TRBV11-2 to TRBJ2-3; 11 bases match TRBD2. CDR1 SGHAT and CDR2 FQNNGV come from the germline V gene. There are 16 residues in the CDR3. J gave up 1 base and V 3 bases, and 3 bases lay outside the gene matches. This chain's CDR3 is CASSLWTSGRTDTQYF. CDR3 sequence (DNA): TGTGCCAGCAGCTTGTGGACTAGCGGGCGCACAGATACGCAGTATTTT.

The rearrangement links TRBV5-6 to TRBJ2-2; D might be TRBD1 (7 bases). With 4 bases removed from V and 0 bases from J, the gap between germline ends came to 16 bases. The V gene's germline CDR1 is SGHDT and CDR2 YYEEEE. There are 17 residues in the CDR3. The CDR3 loop reads CASSHPAGQPNTGELFF. In nucleotides, the CDR3 is TGTGCCAGCAGCCACCCCGCGGGACAGCCGAACACCGGGGAGCTGTTTTTT.

This clone was seen only a few times. The chain has TRBV10-1 and TRBJ2-7, with 7 bases lining up with TRBD1. The V gene end was trimmed by 8 bases and the J gene end by 0 bases; junction bases not matched to a gene: 7. Looked up from germline, CDR1 is WNHNN and CDR2 is SYGVQD (reference sequence). The CDR3 consists of 14 residues. The CDR3 region has the DNA TGCGCCAGCTGGACCGGGACAGTCTCCTACGAGCAGTACTTC. Encoded protein: CASWTGTVSYEQYF.

The chain joins TRBV2 to TRBJ2-5; 7 bases match TRBD2. In germline, CDR1 is SNHLY, CDR2 FYNNEI. The ends lost 7 bases at V and 2 bases at J; junction bases unmatched: 7. The CDR3 spans 14 residues. In DNA, the CDR3 is TGTGCCAGCACGAGGCGGGAGAGACAAGAGACCCAGTACTTC. This codes for CASTRRERQETQYF.

This chain connects TRBV5-1 to TRBJ2-7; unclear D gene. CDR1 is SGHRS and CDR2 is YFSETQ in the germline V gene. V was clipped by 4 bases and J by 1 base, with 6 bases between them. The CDR3 sequence is 12 residues long. CDR3 nucleotides: TGCGCCAGCAGCCCGGAGTCCTACGAGCAGTACTTC. Amino acids: CASSPESYEQYF.

This chain joins TRBV28 and TRBJ2-5; D is unclear. The J call may be faulty, since TRBJ2-7 better matches the DNA end. Germline-derived CDR1 and CDR2 are MDHEN and SYDVKM. This CDR3 spans 13 amino acids. This chain's CDR3 is CASSLPETYEQYF. The CDR3, as DNA: TGTGCCAGCAGTTTACCCGAAACCTACGAGCAGTACTTC.

This clone came up once. The V call is TRBV6-1, the J call TRBJ1-5; D possibly corresponds to TRBD1 (5 bases). With 11 bases removed from V and 7 bases from J, the gap between germline ends came to 12 bases. The length of the CDR3 is 11 residues. Germline values: CDR1 MNHNS, CDR2 SASEGT. The CDR3 bases are TGTGCCGCGGGGGGAGGGCAGCCCCAGCATTTT. It specifies CAAGGGQPQHF.

The chain recombines TRBV28 with TRBJ2-3, with TRBD2 identical over 12 bases. Looked up from germline, CDR1 is MDHEN and CDR2 is SYDVKM. The CDR3 loop spans 18 amino acids. The ends lost 3 bases at V and 4 bases at J; junction bases unmatched: 11. CDR3 protein: CASSFLGLAGRGSDTQYF. CDR3 coding DNA: TGTGCCAGCAGTTTCTTGGGACTAGCGGGCAGAGGATCAGATACGCAGTATTTT.